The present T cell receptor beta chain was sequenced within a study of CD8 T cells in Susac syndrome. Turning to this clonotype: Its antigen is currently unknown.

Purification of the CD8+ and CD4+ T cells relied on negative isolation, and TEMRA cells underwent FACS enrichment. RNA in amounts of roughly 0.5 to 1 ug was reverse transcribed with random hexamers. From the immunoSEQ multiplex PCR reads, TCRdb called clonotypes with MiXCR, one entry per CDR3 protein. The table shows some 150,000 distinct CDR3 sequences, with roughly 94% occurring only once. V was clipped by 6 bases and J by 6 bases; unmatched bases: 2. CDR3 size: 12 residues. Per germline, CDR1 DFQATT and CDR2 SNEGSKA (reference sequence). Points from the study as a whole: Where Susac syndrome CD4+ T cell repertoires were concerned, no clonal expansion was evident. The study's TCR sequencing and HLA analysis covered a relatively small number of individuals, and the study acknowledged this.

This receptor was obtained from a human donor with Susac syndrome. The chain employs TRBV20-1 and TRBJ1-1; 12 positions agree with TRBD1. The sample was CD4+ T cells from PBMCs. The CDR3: CSAGTGGPEAFF. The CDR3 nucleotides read TGCAGTGCAGGGACAGGGGGCCCTGAAGCTTTCTTT.